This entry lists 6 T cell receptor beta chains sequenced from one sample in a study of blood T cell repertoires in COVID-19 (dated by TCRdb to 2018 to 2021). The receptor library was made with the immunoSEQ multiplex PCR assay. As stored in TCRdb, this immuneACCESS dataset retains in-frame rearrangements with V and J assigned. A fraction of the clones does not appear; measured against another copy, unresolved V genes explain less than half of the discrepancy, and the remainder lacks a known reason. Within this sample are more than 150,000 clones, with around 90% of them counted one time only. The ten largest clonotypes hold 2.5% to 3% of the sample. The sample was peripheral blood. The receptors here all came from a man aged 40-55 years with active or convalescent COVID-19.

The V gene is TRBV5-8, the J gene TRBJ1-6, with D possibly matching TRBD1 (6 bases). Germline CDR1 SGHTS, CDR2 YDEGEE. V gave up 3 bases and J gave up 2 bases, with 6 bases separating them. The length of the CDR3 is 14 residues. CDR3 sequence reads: CASSSGAYNSPLHF. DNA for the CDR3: TGTGCCAGCAGCTCAGGGGCCTATAATTCACCCCTCCACTTT.

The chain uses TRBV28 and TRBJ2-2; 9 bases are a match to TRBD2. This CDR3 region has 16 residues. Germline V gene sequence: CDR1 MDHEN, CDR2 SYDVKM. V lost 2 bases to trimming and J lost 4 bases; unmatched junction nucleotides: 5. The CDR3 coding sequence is TGTGCCAGCAGTTTAGCGGGGGGGCCAAGCACCGGGGAGCTGTTTTTT. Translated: CASSLAGGPSTGELFF.

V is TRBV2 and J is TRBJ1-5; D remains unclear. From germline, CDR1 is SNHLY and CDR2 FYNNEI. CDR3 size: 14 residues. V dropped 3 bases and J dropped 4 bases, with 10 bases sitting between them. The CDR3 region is CASSDSGRNQPQHF. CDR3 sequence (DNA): TGTGCCAGCAGTGATTCGGGTAGGAATCAGCCCCAGCATTTT.

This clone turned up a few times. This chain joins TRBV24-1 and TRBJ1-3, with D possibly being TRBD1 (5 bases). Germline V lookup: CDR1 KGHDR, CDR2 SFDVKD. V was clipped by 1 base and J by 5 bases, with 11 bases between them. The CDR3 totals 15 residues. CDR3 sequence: CATSDFSTVRNTIYF. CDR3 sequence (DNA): TGTGCCACCAGTGATTTTTCGACAGTCAGAAACACCATATATTTT.

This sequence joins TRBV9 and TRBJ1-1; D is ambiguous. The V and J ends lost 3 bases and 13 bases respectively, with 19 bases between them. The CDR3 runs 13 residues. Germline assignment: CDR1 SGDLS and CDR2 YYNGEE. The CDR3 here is CASSDGTGPSGFF. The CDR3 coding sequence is TGTGCCAGCAGCGACGGAACCGGACCCAGCGGTTTCTTT.

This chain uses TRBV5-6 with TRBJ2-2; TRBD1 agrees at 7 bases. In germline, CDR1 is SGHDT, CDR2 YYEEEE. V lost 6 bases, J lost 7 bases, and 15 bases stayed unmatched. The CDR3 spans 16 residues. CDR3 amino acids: CASTGDRRLAYGELFF. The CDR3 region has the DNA TGTGCCAGCACCGGGGACAGAAGACTGGCGTACGGGGAGCTGTTTTTT.